This TCR beta chain was identified in a study of T cells after yellow fever vaccination. In the study overall: The SMART-Seq v4 Ultra Low Input method served to prepare the low-cell-number fractions. Study-wide findings and caveats: It was the secondary response that reached its peak faster, day 5 versus 15, but it was weaker.

CDR3 length equals 15 residues. The germline gives CDR1 SGHTA, CDR2 FQGNSA. The ends lost 5 bases at V and 2 bases at J; junction bases unmatched: 9. Ten or more counts support this clonotype. What it binds is not known. The study made its TCR cDNA through 5'RACE template switching. That step introduced a universal primer site along with UMIs. TCRdb re-analysed the 5' RACE reads in MiXCR, keeping a single row per CDR3 protein. The table records about 320,000 distinct CDR3 sequences, approximately 4.3% of them present only once. Sequencing was performed on PBMCs, taken 15 days after the yellow fever booster vaccination. The clonotype comes from a man younger than 30 who received the YFV17D yellow fever vaccine. V usage is TRBV7-2 and J usage is TRBJ2-7, with TRBD1 matching 7 bases. In DNA form, the CDR3 reads TGTGCCAGCAGCCGTCCCGGGACAGAGACCTACGAGCAGTACTTC. Translation: CASSRPGTETYEQYF. The variable domain in full, completed from reference TRBV7-2 and TRBJ2-7, reads GAGVSQSPSNKVTEKGKDVELRCDPISGHTALYWYRQSLGQGLEFLIYFQGNSAPDKSGLPSDRFSAERTGGSVSTLTIQRTQQEDSAVYLCASSRPGTETYEQYFGPGTRLTVT.